This T cell receptor (beta chain) comes out of a study of cytomegalovirus exposure and HLA in healthy donors. Findings of the study overall: Rates of TCR association differed by HLA locus in a later analysis, with DRB1 highest and HLA-C lowest.

Trimming took off 6 bases at V and 1 base at J, with 6 bases between the two ends. Germline V lookup: CDR1 LNHDA, CDR2 SQIVND (reference sequence). This CDR3 spans 12 amino acids. To note about this clone: Its antigen is undetermined.

PCR used 60 Vbeta primers and 13 Jbeta primers. This table comes from immunoSEQ multiplex PCR, and its TCRdb copy is limited to in-frame clones, with some not included. The table includes 200,000 or so clones, over 75% detected once. What was sequenced was PBMCs. This sequence was found in a human donor in good health. The chain uses TRBV19 and TRBJ2-5; TRBD2 is a possible D gene (5 bases). The CDR3: CASSRGQETQYF. The DNA of the CDR3 is TGTGCCAGTAGCCGGGGCCAAGAGACCCAGTACTTC.